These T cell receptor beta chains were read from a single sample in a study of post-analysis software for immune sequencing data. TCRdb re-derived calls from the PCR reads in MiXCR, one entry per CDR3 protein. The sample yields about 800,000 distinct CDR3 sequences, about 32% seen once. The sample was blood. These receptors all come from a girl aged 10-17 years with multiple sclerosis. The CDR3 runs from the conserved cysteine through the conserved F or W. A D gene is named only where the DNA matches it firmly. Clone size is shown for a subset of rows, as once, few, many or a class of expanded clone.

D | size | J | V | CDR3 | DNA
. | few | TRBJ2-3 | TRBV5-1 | CASSRNRDHQSVDTQYF | TGCGCCAGCAGCCGCAACCGAGACCACCAATCAGTAGATACGCAGTATTTT
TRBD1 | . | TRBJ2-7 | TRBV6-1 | CASSEVGTAKSYEQYF | TGTGCCAGCAGTGAAGTTGGGACAGCGAAGTCCTACGAGCAGTACTTC
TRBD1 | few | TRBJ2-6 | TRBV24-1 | CATSRRQGLGANVLTF | TGTGCCACCAGTCGGAGACAGGGCCTTGGGGCCAACGTCCTGACTTTC
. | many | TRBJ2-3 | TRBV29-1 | CSVDPATDTQYF | TGCAGCGTTGATCCGGCCACAGATACGCAGTATTTT
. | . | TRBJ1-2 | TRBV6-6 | CASSYKRDRFGGGYTF | TGTGCCAGCAGTTATAAACGGGACCGCTTCGGAGGTGGCTACACCTTC
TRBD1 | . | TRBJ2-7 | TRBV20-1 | CSARGPGQDYEQYF | TGCAGTGCTAGAGGGCCGGGACAGGACTACGAGCAGTACTTC
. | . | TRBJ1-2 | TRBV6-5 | CASSPDKNYGYTF | TGTGCCAGCAGTCCGGACAAGAACTATGGCTACACCTTC
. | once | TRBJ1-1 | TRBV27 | CASSFSPGLSNTEAFF | TGTGCCAGCAGTTTTTCGCCGGGACTGTCGAACACTGAAGCTTTCTTT
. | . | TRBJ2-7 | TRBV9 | CASSQGGSGAPYEQYF | TGTGCCAGCAGCCAGGGGGGTAGCGGGGCTCCCTACGAGCAGTACTTC
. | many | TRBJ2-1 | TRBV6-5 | CASSYRESSYNEQFF | TGTGCCAGCAGTTATAGGGAGAGCTCCTACAATGAGCAGTTCTTC
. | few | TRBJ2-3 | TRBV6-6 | CASSAGTPFSRYF | TGTGCCAGCAGCGCCGGGACTCCCTTCAGTAGGTATTTT
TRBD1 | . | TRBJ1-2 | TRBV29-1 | CSVEGRARGRNGYTF | TGCAGCGTTGAGGGGAGGGCCAGGGGGAGGAATGGCTACACCTTC
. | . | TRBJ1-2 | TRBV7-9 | CASSLNSLEAYGYTF | TGTGCCAGCAGCTTAAACTCCCTCGAAGCCTATGGCTACACCTTC
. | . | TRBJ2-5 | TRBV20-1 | CSARVIGPIRETQYF | TGCAGTGCTAGAGTTATCGGGCCGATCCGAGAGACCCAGTACTTC
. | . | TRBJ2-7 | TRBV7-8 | CASSLEGGYEQYF | TGTGCCAGCAGCTTGGAGGGTGGTTACGAGCAGTACTTC
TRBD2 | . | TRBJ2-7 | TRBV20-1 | CSARPAGGSSYEQYF | TGCAGTGCTAGACCAGCGGGGGGCAGCTCCTACGAGCAGTACTTC
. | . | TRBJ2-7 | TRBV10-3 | CAISEKGDSYEQYF | TGTGCCATCAGTGAGAAAGGGGACTCCTACGAGCAGTACTTC
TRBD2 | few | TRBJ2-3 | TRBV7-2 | CASSSSGLGTDTQYF | TGTGCCAGCAGCTCTAGCGGGCTCGGGACAGATACGCAGTATTTT
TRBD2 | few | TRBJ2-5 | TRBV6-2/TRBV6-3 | CASTQTSGSEETQYF | TGTGCCAGCACCCAGACTAGCGGGAGTGAGGAGACCCAGTACTTC
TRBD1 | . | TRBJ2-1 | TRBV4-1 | CASSSGTGTYNEQFF | TGCGCCAGCAGTTCCGGGACAGGCACATACAATGAGCAGTTCTTC